Listed below are T cell receptor beta chains from one sample, sequenced in a study of blood T cell repertoires in COVID-19. Using immunoSEQ multiplex PCR, the repertoire was profiled, and TCRdb retains in-frame clones only, with some absent. The profile covers a few hundred thousand clones, with 80% to 90% appearing a single time and 8.5% to 12% taken by the ten largest. Material for sequencing was PBMCs or T cells enriched from blood (not recorded which). Every receptor here comes from a woman between 18 and 29 years old who had recovered from COVID-19. Each CDR3 is given without its conserved first and last residue.

cdr3_aa: ASSEIAGAGDTQY; j_call: TRBJ2-3; v_call: TRBV28
cdr3_aa: ASSLGQVPFEQF; j_call: TRBJ2-1; v_call: TRBV5-1
cdr3_aa: ASSQSKETQY; j_call: TRBJ2-5; v_call: TRBV23-1
cdr3_aa: ASSVGGRGFSVTEAF; j_call: TRBJ1-1; v_call: TRBV9
cdr3_aa: ASTPAWGRNYGYT; j_call: TRBJ1-2; v_call: TRBV19
cdr3_aa: ASSDSNQGAAEAF; j_call: TRBJ1-1; v_call: TRBV6-4
cdr3_aa: AWDQTGMNTEAF; j_call: TRBJ1-1; v_call: TRBV30
cdr3_aa: ASGPARGAYEQY; j_call: TRBJ2-7; v_call: TRBV5-1
cdr3_aa: ASSPIRGREGEETQY; j_call: TRBJ2-5; v_call: TRBV11-2
cdr3_aa: ASSTSGGGQTQY; j_call: TRBJ2-5; v_call: TRBV19
cdr3_aa: ASSSGNEKLF; j_call: TRBJ1-4; v_call: TRBV12-3/TRBV12-4
cdr3_aa: AWSVVRLGTEAF; j_call: TRBJ1-1; v_call: TRBV30
cdr3_aa: ASSEYQGQGTNTGELF; j_call: TRBJ2-2; v_call: TRBV25-1
cdr3_aa: ASSIGTVAVNTGELF; j_call: TRBJ2-2; v_call: TRBV19
cdr3_aa: ASSARVNTEAF; j_call: TRBJ1-1; v_call: TRBV7-8
cdr3_aa: ATSEGQVDQPQH; j_call: TRBJ1-5; v_call: TRBV24-1
cdr3_aa: ASIAPWPGSDEQY; j_call: TRBJ2-7; v_call: TRBV4-2
cdr3_aa: ASSESRTGGNSPLH; j_call: TRBJ1-6; v_call: TRBV2
cdr3_aa: ASSQTRLVRYEQY; j_call: TRBJ2-7; v_call: TRBV6-5
cdr3_aa: ATSRRGRTDTQY; j_call: TRBJ2-3; v_call: TRBV24-1
cdr3_aa: ASSTGVYDGYT; j_call: TRBJ1-2; v_call: TRBV4-2
cdr3_aa: ASSEDRRSYEQY; j_call: TRBJ2-7; v_call: TRBV19
cdr3_aa: ASSPATGQPNYGYT; j_call: TRBJ1-2; v_call: TRBV7-9
cdr3_aa: SVRINTEAF; j_call: TRBJ1-1; v_call: TRBV29-1
cdr3_aa: AIRKEGKLF; j_call: TRBJ1-4; v_call: TRBV10-3
cdr3_aa: ASSSLAQRGYT; j_call: TRBJ1-2; v_call: TRBV5-4
cdr3_aa: AAQGNTADTGELF; j_call: TRBJ2-2; v_call: TRBV6-5
cdr3_aa: ASGQGGVDEQF; j_call: TRBJ2-1; v_call: TRBV12-3/TRBV12-4
cdr3_aa: SADTGQGANEQF; j_call: TRBJ2-1; v_call: TRBV29-1
cdr3_aa: ASSLFPASRGNYGYT; j_call: TRBJ1-2; v_call: TRBV7-3
cdr3_aa: ASSPNGQGAVGGELF; j_call: TRBJ2-2; v_call: TRBV7-3
cdr3_aa: ASSKGGQGDGDTEAF; j_call: TRBJ1-1; v_call: TRBV21-1
cdr3_aa: ASGLDRGPTEAF; j_call: TRBJ1-1; v_call: TRBV2
cdr3_aa: ASSRVQGHEQF; j_call: TRBJ2-1; v_call: TRBV2
cdr3_aa: ASSPSGYSYNEQF; j_call: TRBJ2-1; v_call: TRBV9
cdr3_aa: ASSLALGKSYEQY; j_call: TRBJ2-7; v_call: TRBV7-6
cdr3_aa: ASSRTGGGYT; j_call: TRBJ1-2; v_call: TRBV12-3/TRBV12-4
cdr3_aa: ASSRDNYGYT; j_call: TRBJ1-2; v_call: TRBV4-1
cdr3_aa: ASSFLQGGLGNTIY; j_call: TRBJ1-3; v_call: TRBV4-1
cdr3_aa: ASSSHYSAAEAF; j_call: TRBJ1-1; v_call: TRBV6-2/TRBV6-3
cdr3_aa: AISERGSSYNEQF; j_call: TRBJ2-1; v_call: TRBV10-3
cdr3_aa: ASSPRRQGNTGELF; j_call: TRBJ2-2; v_call: TRBV7-8
cdr3_aa: SVGWGGDQPQH; j_call: TRBJ1-5; v_call: TRBV29-1
cdr3_aa: ASSPRTSGNNEQF; j_call: TRBJ2-1; v_call: TRBV2
cdr3_aa: ASSLGFYRTWDQETQY; j_call: TRBJ2-5; v_call: TRBV5-1
cdr3_aa: ASRNTGSWEEKLF; j_call: TRBJ1-4; v_call: TRBV27
cdr3_aa: ASSSRLLLTDTQY; j_call: TRBJ2-3; v_call: TRBV7-9
cdr3_aa: ASSLVGSGNTEAF; j_call: TRBJ1-1; v_call: TRBV7-2
cdr3_aa: ASSRGGPKWRETQY; j_call: TRBJ2-5; v_call: TRBV25-1
cdr3_aa: AISEQGDYSGNTIY; j_call: TRBJ1-3; v_call: TRBV10-3
cdr3_aa: ATSFRSSSYEQY; j_call: TRBJ2-7; v_call: TRBV6-5
cdr3_aa: ASIAGGRYEQY; j_call: TRBJ2-7; v_call: TRBV28
cdr3_aa: ASSSDSNSNQPQH; j_call: TRBJ1-5; v_call: TRBV19